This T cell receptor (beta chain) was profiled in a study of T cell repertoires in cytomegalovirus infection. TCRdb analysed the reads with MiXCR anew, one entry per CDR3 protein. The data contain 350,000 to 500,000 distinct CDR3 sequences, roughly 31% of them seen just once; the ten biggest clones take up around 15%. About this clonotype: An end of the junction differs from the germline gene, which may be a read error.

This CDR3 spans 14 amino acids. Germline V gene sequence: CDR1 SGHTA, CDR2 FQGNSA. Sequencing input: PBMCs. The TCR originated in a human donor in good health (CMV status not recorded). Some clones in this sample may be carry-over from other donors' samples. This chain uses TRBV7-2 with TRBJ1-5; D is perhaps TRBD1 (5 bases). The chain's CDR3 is CASSLVQVNKPHHF. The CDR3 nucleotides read TGTGCCAGCAGCTTAGTACAGGTTAATAAGCCCCATCATTTT.